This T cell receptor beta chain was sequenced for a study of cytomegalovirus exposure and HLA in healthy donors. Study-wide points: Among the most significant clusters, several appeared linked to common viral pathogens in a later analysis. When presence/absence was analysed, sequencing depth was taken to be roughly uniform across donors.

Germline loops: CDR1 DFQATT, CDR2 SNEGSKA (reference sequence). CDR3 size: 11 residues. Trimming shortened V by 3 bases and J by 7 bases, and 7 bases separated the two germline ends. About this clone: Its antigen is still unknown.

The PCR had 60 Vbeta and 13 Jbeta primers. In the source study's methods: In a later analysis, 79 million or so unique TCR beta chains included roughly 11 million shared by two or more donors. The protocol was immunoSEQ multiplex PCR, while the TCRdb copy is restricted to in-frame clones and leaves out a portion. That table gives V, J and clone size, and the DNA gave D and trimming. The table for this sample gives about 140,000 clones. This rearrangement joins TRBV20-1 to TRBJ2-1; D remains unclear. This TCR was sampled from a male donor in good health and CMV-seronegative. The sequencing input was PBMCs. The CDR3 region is CSARSHNEQFF. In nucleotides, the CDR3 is TGCAGTGCTAGGAGCCATAATGAGCAGTTCTTC.